This entry lists 18 T cell receptor beta chains sequenced from one sample in a study of OX40 agonist ivuxolimab in advanced cancers. The library was obtained by the immunoSEQ multiplex PCR assay. TCRdb limited this immuneACCESS table to in-frame rearrangements with V and J called. A share of clones is missing; checked studies link under half to unresolved V genes, and the rest is unexplained. Within this sample are about 90,000 clones, with approximately 91% of them counted one time only. The ten largest clones represent 0.3% to 0.4% of the sample. Sequenced here: CD4+ or CD8+ T cells sorted from blood, sampled in a trial of the OX40 agonist ivuxolimab. Receptor source: an adult with an advanced solid tumor such as melanoma, head and neck, liver or kidney cancer.

The rearrangement links TRBV14 to TRBJ1-3; D may be TRBD1 (6 bases). The CDR3 is 16 residues long. Trimming stripped 4 bases from V and 3 bases from J, with 16 bases between. Germline V gene data show CDR1 as SGHDN and CDR2 as FVKESK. CDR3 coding DNA: TGTGCCAGCAGCCCCCTCGGGGGGCCGGGTGGAAACACCATATATTTT. Its protein is CASSPLGGPGGNTIYF.

This chain links TRBV27 with TRBJ2-1, with TRBD2 identical over 7 bases. The V gene's germline CDR1 is MNHEY and CDR2 SMNVEV (reference sequence). The trim removed 5 bases at V and 5 bases at J, leaving 12 bases unmatched. This CDR3 contains 16 residues. This CDR3 is CASSPLTSLGHNEQFF. The CDR3 DNA sequence: TGTGCCAGCAGTCCACTGACTAGCTTAGGTCACAATGAGCAGTTCTTC.

In nucleotides, the CDR3 is TGTGCCAGCAAGATCAGGGCCCAAGAGACCCAGTACTTC. Translated: CASKIRAQETQYF. This rearrangement joins TRBV6-1 to TRBJ2-5, with D tentatively TRBD1 (5 bases). Trimming removed 7 bases at V and 1 base at J, with 10 bases between. Germline CDR1 is MNHNS and CDR2 is SASEGT. CDR3 size: 13 residues.

The chain combines TRBV28 with TRBJ2-7; D gene uncertain. Germline V gene data show CDR1 as MDHEN and CDR2 as SYDVKM. Trimming stripped 6 bases from V and 3 bases from J, with 9 bases between. The CDR3 spans 12 residues. The CDR3 region has the DNA TGTGCCAGCAGGAGGTCAGGCTACGAGCAGTACTTC. Its protein product is CASRRSGYEQYF.

The chain has TRBV7-2 and TRBJ2-1; D is ambiguous. There are 14 residues in the CDR3. The V end was cut by 1 base, the J end by 9 bases, with 13 bases between. Germline loops: CDR1 SGHTA, CDR2 FQGNSA. CDR3 amino acids: CASSLGRSATEQFF. The CDR3 DNA reads TGTGCCAGCAGCTTAGGGAGATCGGCAACTGAGCAGTTCTTC.

The chain links TRBV7-8 to TRBJ2-1; 10 nucleotides align to TRBD2. Germline V gene sequence: CDR1 SGHVS, CDR2 FQNEAQ. V lost 5 bases and J lost 0; bases outside the gene matches: 16. This CDR3 region has 20 residues. The CDR3 DNA reads as TGTGCCAGCAGCCCCAAACCTAGCGGGGGTTTTTTTAGCTCCTACAATGAGCAGTTCTTC. It yields the protein CASSPKPSGGFFSSYNEQFF.

This clone has a single count. CDR3 sequence reads: CATSREGETDTQYF. The CDR3 DNA reads TGTGCCACCAGCAGAGAGGGAGAGACAGATACGCAGTATTTT. The chain links TRBV15 to TRBJ2-3, with D tentatively TRBD2 (5 bases). The germline V gene has CDR1 LNHNV and CDR2 YYDKDF (reference sequence). The CDR3 is 14 residues long. V was pared by 0 bases and J by 3 bases, with 7 bases between.

The DNA of the CDR3 is TGTGCCAGCAGCGTAGACCCGAGGGGGCTTAACAATGAGCAGTTCTTC. It yields the protein CASSVDPRGLNNEQFF. This chain joins TRBV9 and TRBJ2-1; TRBD1 aligns across 7 bases. Germline CDR1 and CDR2: SGDLS and YYNGEE. The length of the CDR3 is 16 residues. The ends lost 0 bases at V and 5 bases at J; junction bases unmatched: 8.

CDR3 nucleotides: TGTGCCAGCAGGGCGGGAGGGCTTAATGAGCAGTTCTTC. Encoded protein: CASRAGGLNEQFF. This chain joins TRBV28 and TRBJ2-1; 9 bases agree with TRBD2. J lost 7 bases, V lost 6 bases, and 4 bases had no gene match. Germline V gives CDR1 MDHEN, CDR2 SYDVKM. The CDR3 extends over 13 amino acids. Full variable domain (rest looked up from reference TRBV28 and TRBJ2-1): DVKVTQSSRYLVKRTGEKVFLECVQDMDHENMFWYRQDPGLGLRLIYFSYDVKMKEKGDIPEGYSVSREKKERFSLILESASTNQTSMYLCASRAGGLNEQFFGPGTRLTVL.

The gene calls are TRBV18 and TRBJ2-1; no firm D call. Per the germline V gene, CDR1 is KGHSH and CDR2 is LQKENI. With 2 bases removed from V and 8 bases from J, the gap between germline ends came to 16 bases. This CDR3 is 15 amino acids long. CDR3 region: CASSPNQQSAYEQFF. The CDR3 nucleotides read TGTGCCAGCTCACCAAACCAACAGTCAGCATATGAGCAGTTCTTC. Based on the CDR3 plus reference TRBV18 and TRBJ2-1, the full variable domain is NAGVMQNPRHLVRRRGQEARLRCSPMKGHSHVYWYRQLPEEGLKFMVYLQKENIIDESGMPKERFSAEFPKEGPSILRIQQVVRGDSAAYFCASSPNQQSAYEQFFGPGTRLTVL.

The CDR3 region is CASSFGLAGGQVYF. The DNA of the CDR3 is TGTGCCAGCAGCTTCGGACTAGCGGGAGGGCAAGTGTACTTC. V gene TRBV7-2 combines with J gene TRBJ2-7, with 15 bases that match TRBD2. CDR3 length equals 14 residues. The trim removed 3 bases at V and 12 bases at J, leaving 6 bases unmatched. The germline gives CDR1 SGHTA, CDR2 FQGNSA.

This CDR3 reads CASSSLAGATYNEQFF. The CDR3 DNA is TGTGCCAGCAGTTCTCTAGCGGGAGCCACCTACAATGAGCAGTTCTTC. The chain employs TRBV2 and TRBJ2-1; 10 nucleotides agree with TRBD2. Trimming removed 5 bases from V and 2 bases from J; junction bases left unmatched: 6. Per germline, CDR1 SNHLY and CDR2 FYNNEI. The length of the CDR3 is 16 residues.

V is TRBV10-3 and J is TRBJ1-2; 11 bases fit TRBD1. J gave up 4 bases and V 2 bases, and 0 bases lay outside the gene matches. The V gene's germline CDR1 is ENHRY and CDR2 SYGVKD. This CDR3 spans 14 amino acids. The CDR3 loop is CAISEGTGGYGYTF. CDR3 bases: TGTGCCATCAGTGAGGGGACAGGGGGCTATGGCTACACCTTC.

The chain carries TRBV28 and TRBJ1-4; D call uncertain. Germline CDR1 MDHEN, CDR2 SYDVKM. CDR3 size: 15 residues. Trimming removed 5 bases from V and 7 bases from J, with 17 bases in between. The CDR3 reads CASSARTASGEKLFF. The CDR3 DNA is TGTGCCAGCAGTGCGCGGACGGCGTCAGGTGAAAAACTGTTTTTT.

CDR3 loop: CAWSQGETQYF. The CDR3 DNA is TGTGCCTGGAGCCAGGGCGAGACCCAGTACTTC. The chain is built from TRBV30 and TRBJ2-5; a weak D match, TRBD1 (5 bases). The CDR3 totals 11 residues. The V end was cut by 3 bases, the J end by 5 bases, with 7 bases between. Germline V lookup: CDR1 GTSNPN, CDR2 SVGIG (reference sequence).

CDR3: CASSIATTGAGANVLTF. CDR3 sequence (DNA): TGTGCCAGTAGTATAGCCACGACAGGGGCCGGGGCCAACGTCCTGACTTTC. The V call is TRBV19, the J call TRBJ2-6; 8 bases are shared with TRBD1. The CDR3 contains 17 residues. V gave up 1 base and J gave up 4 bases; unmatched junction bases: 6. The germline CDR1 and CDR2 sequences are LNHDA and SQIVND (reference sequence).

The chain carries TRBV2 and TRBJ1-5; D is unresolved. CDR1 is SNHLY, CDR2 FYNNEI, per germline. CDR3 length: 13 residues. Trimming shortened V by 6 bases and J by 5 bases, and 11 bases separated the two germline ends. The CDR3 region has the DNA TGTGCCAGCAGGCCTACAGTCGATCAGCCCCAGCATTTT. It encodes CASRPTVDQPQHF.

CDR3 nucleotides: TGTGCCAGCAGCTTAGTGGCGGGAGTGGGTACAGATACGCAGTATTTT. As protein: CASSLVAGVGTDTQYF. The chain uses TRBV7-9 and TRBJ2-3, with 7 bases matching TRBD2. Germline CDR1 and CDR2: SEHNR and FQNEAQ (reference sequence). Trimming at V came to 1 base and at J to 3 bases, leaving 7 bases not matched to a gene. CDR3 length: 16 amino acids.